Below are 18 T cell receptor beta chains sequenced from a single sample in a study of beta chain features in type 1 diabetes. Study-wide results and limits: A moderate, significant TCRB CDR3 shortening appeared in type 1 diabetes across four CD4+ subsets.

No antigen is known for these receptors. The authors reverse transcribed all of the isolated RNA, so sequencing captured expressed TCRB transcripts. The assay was immunoSEQ multiplex PCR, and TCRdb's table has in-frame clones only and misses some. Of around 110,000 clones detected, roughly 15% appear once; the ten largest clones hold 2.3%. Sequencing input: central memory CD4+ T cells from blood. The receptors here all came from a young man with type 1 diabetes.

This chain links TRBV29-1 with TRBJ2-5; 7 nucleotides match TRBD1. The J call is in doubt because the DNA end fits TRBJ2-7 better. The CDR3 has 12 residues. Germline lookup yields CDR1 SQVTM and CDR2 ANQGSEA. The chain's CDR3 is CSVPGQSYEQYF. Here the CDR3 DNA reads TGCAGCGTTCCGGGACAGTCCTACGAGCAGTACTTC.

V gene TRBV5-1 combines with J gene TRBJ1-2; D remains ambiguous. Germline-derived CDR1 and CDR2 are SGHRS and YFSETQ. V gave up 0 bases and J gave up 3 bases, with 9 bases separating them. The CDR3 loop spans 14 amino acids. CDR3 coding DNA: TGCGCCAGCAGCTTGGGGCGGGCCGACTATGGCTACACCTTC. It codes for CASSLGRADYGYTF.

V and J are TRBV10-3 and TRBJ2-7, with 7 bases aligning to TRBD2. Germline lookup yields CDR1 ENHRY and CDR2 SYGVKD. V dropped 10 bases and J dropped 0; count of bases not matched to a gene: 15. This CDR3 contains 16 residues. The DNA for the CDR3 is TGTGCCAGCAAGATTACCCTAGCGGAAAACTCCTACGAGCAGTACTTC. This codes for CASKITLAENSYEQYF.

CDR3 coding DNA: TGTGCCAGCAGTCCCCACCAAAGCTATGGCTACACCTTC. It specifies CASSPHQSYGYTF. The chain carries TRBV27 and TRBJ1-2, with no clear D. This CDR3 has 13 residues. Deletions cut 5 bases from V and 4 bases from J, with 11 bases between. Germline lookup yields CDR1 MNHEY and CDR2 SMNVEV (reference sequence).

In this sample, this clone turned up a few times. The chain uses TRBV9 and TRBJ2-1, with D unclear. V lost 5 bases to trimming and J lost 5 bases, with 8 bases between them. The length of the CDR3 is 12 residues. CDR1 is SGDLS, CDR2 YYNGEE, per germline. CDR3 sequence: CASSTWDNEQFF. The CDR3 DNA reads as TGTGCCAGCAGTACTTGGGACAATGAGCAGTTCTTC.

This clone was seen only a few times. The gene calls are TRBV7-2 and TRBJ2-5; 7 nucleotides agree with TRBD2. The CDR3 sequence is 14 residues long. J lost 5 bases, V lost 5 bases, and 8 bases had no gene match. Germline lookup yields CDR1 SGHTA and CDR2 FQGNSA. CDR3 in amino acids: CASSMSAGSETQYF. Written as DNA, the CDR3 is TGTGCCAGCAGCATGTCAGCGGGGAGTGAGACCCAGTACTTC.

This clone was seen many times. This chain connects TRBV4-3 to TRBJ1-5, with 7 bases that match TRBD1. The V segment lost 0 bases and the J segment 1 base; nucleotides outside the gene matches: 3. The CDR3 has 16 residues. Germline-derived CDR1 and CDR2 are LGHNA and YSLEER. CDR3 nucleotide sequence: TGCGCCAGCAGCCAAGATGCGACAGGGAGCAATCAGCCCCAGCATTTT. Protein product: CASSQDATGSNQPQHF.

This clone was counted many times. The chain combines TRBV25-1 with TRBJ2-1, with 9 bases lining up with TRBD1. V lost 3 bases to trimming and J lost 6 bases; unmatched junction nucleotides: 9. This CDR3 comprises 16 residues. CDR1 is MGHDK, CDR2 SYGVNS, per germline. CDR3 sequence: CASSDPEQGAGNEQFF. The CDR3 DNA reads TGTGCCAGCAGTGATCCAGAACAGGGGGCTGGCAATGAGCAGTTCTTC.

The V and J genes are TRBV28 and TRBJ2-1; TRBD2 is a possible D gene (6 bases). The germline V gene has CDR1 MDHEN and CDR2 SYDVKM. The V end lost 6 bases, the J end lost 7 bases, and 16 bases lay between the germline ends. The CDR3 length is 14 residues. The DNA of the CDR3 is TGTGCCAGCAGCCTTGGGGGGAGCGGGAATGAGCAGTTCTTC. It specifies CASSLGGSGNEQFF.

This clone was counted a few times. The chain links TRBV29-1 to TRBJ2-7; 11 positions match TRBD2. The V and J ends lost 4 bases and 0 bases, in that order; junction bases with no gene match: 5. The V gene's germline CDR1 is SQVTM and CDR2 ANQGSEA. This CDR3 spans 15 amino acids. CDR3 nucleotide sequence: TGCAGCGTTGGGGAACTAGCGGGGGTCTCCTACGAGCAGTACTTC. Its protein is CSVGELAGVSYEQYF.

This clone was seen only a few times. V is TRBV9 and J is TRBJ2-1; D is perhaps TRBD2 (5 bases). The CDR3 runs 16 residues. V lost 0 bases to trimming and J lost 6 bases, with 16 bases between them. The V gene's germline CDR1 is SGDLS and CDR2 YYNGEE. In nucleotides, the CDR3 is TGTGCCAGCAGCGTAGGGTCCCAGTCGGGGATCAATGAGCAGTTCTTC. Protein: CASSVGSQSGINEQFF.

A word on this clone: Compared with germline, one end of the junction differs, possibly owing to a read error. The chain recombines TRBV20-1 with TRBJ2-4, with D perhaps TRBD1 (6 bases). CDR3 size: 11 residues. In germline, CDR1 is DFQATT, CDR2 SNEGSKA (reference sequence). The DNA of the CDR3 is TGCAGTGCGGAGAGGGGACACATTACGAACTTC. The encoded protein is CSAERGHITNF.

The chain couples TRBV30 to TRBJ1-5; no clear D. There are 13 residues in the CDR3. Trimming took off 0 bases at V and 5 bases at J, with 8 bases between the two ends. The germline CDR1 and CDR2 sequences are GTSNPN and SVGIG (reference sequence). The CDR3 coding sequence is TGTGCCTGGAGTGTGGGCATGGATCAGCCCCAGCATTTT. Protein sequence: CAWSVGMDQPQHF.

This clone was seen only a few times. The chain couples TRBV9 to TRBJ2-5; no reliable D call. The germline gives CDR1 SGDLS, CDR2 YYNGEE. The ends were cut back, 2 bases at V and 5 bases at J, with 13 bases in the middle. The CDR3 runs to 14 residues. The CDR3 protein is CASSVSATGETQYF. Written as DNA, the CDR3 is TGTGCCAGCAGCGTCTCAGCCACCGGGGAGACCCAGTACTTC.

J is TRBJ2-2 and V is TRBV7-2; D call uncertain. The CDR3 spans 16 residues. V lost 3 bases and J 0 bases, leaving 11 bases between the germline ends. Germline V gives CDR1 SGHTA, CDR2 FQGNSA. The CDR3: CASSFFPSSNTGELFF. The CDR3 bases are TGTGCCAGCAGCTTTTTCCCGAGCTCGAACACCGGGGAGCTGTTTTTT.

This sequence joins TRBV30 and TRBJ2-5; tentative D call: TRBD1 (5 bases). Trimming removed 2 bases at V and 7 bases at J, with 14 bases between. This CDR3 is 13 amino acids long. Germline CDR1 is GTSNPN and CDR2 is SVGIG (reference sequence). DNA of the CDR3: TGTGCCTGGAGTACATCAGGGCCAGTGACCCAGTACTTC. It encodes CAWSTSGPVTQYF.

This clone appeared many times. The chain joins TRBV7-9 to TRBJ2-7; D unclear. Germline CDR1 and CDR2: SEHNR and FQNEAQ (reference sequence). The V end was cut by 3 bases, the J end by 4 bases, with 7 bases between. This CDR3 contains 12 residues. CDR3 bases: TGTGCCAGCAGCTTTTCAGGTTACGAGCAGTACTTC. Residues: CASSFSGYEQYF.

V is TRBV7-2 and J is TRBJ2-5; D remains unclear. V was pared by 1 base and J by 2 bases, with 8 bases between. This CDR3 has 14 residues. Germline CDR1 and CDR2: SGHTA and FQGNSA. DNA for the CDR3: TGTGCCAGCAGCTTAGGCCAGATACAAGAGACCCAGTACTTC. Its translation is CASSLGQIQETQYF.